Each of the 10 T cell receptor beta chains below was sequenced from the same sample in a study of T cell changes during pregnancy in multiple sclerosis. The assay was immunoSEQ multiplex PCR, and TCRdb's table has in-frame clones only and misses some. The table includes roughly 9,900 clones, roughly 90% detected once. Here the sequenced sample was CD8+ T cells from peripheral blood mononuclear cells, taken in the first trimester of pregnancy. These receptors originate from a female donor in good health, enrolled as a control in a pregnancy study.

The chain couples TRBV2 to TRBJ1-1, with 9 bases aligning to TRBD1. V was clipped by 6 bases and J by 1 base; unmatched bases: 6. Germline-derived CDR1 and CDR2 are SNHLY and FYNNEI. This CDR3 region has 15 residues. The CDR3 sequence is CASREDRGANTEAFF. Written as DNA, the CDR3 is TGTGCCAGCAGAGAGGACAGGGGCGCGAACACTGAAGCTTTCTTT. The full variable domain, its missing parts supplied by reference TRBV2 and TRBJ1-1, is EPEVTQTPSHQVTQMGQEVILRCVPISNHLYFYWYRQILGQKVEFLVSFYNNEISEKSEIFDDQFSVERPDGSNFTLKIRSTKLEDSAMYFCASREDRGANTEAFFGQGTRLTVV.

The J gene is TRBJ1-5, the V gene TRBV19; 7 bases line up with TRBD1. With 8 bases clipped from V and 0 bases from J, the junction kept 7 bases outside the gene matches. CDR3 length: 15 residues. CDR1 is LNHDA and CDR2 is SQIVND in the germline V gene (reference sequence). Here the CDR3 DNA reads TGTGCCAGTGTCACCAGGGGGAATAGCAATCAGCCCCAGCATTTT. It encodes CASVTRGNSNQPQHF. The full variable domain, its missing parts supplied by reference TRBV19 and TRBJ1-5, is DGGITQSPKYLFRKEGQNVTLSCEQNLNHDAMYWYRQDPGQGLRLIYYSQIVNDFQKGDIAEGYSVSREKKESFPLTVTSAQKNPTAFYLCASVTRGNSNQPQHFGDGTRLSIL.

The rearrangement links TRBV9 to TRBJ1-1; 7 positions agree with TRBD1. Germline CDR1 SGDLS, CDR2 YYNGEE. This CDR3 is 14 amino acids long. J lost 7 bases, V lost 0 bases, and 6 bases had no gene match. CDR3 nucleotides: TGTGCCAGCAGCGTAGCTGGGGGGACAGATGAAGCTTTCTTT. Translating it yields CASSVAGGTDEAFF. The full variable domain, with the rest looked up from reference TRBV9 and TRBJ1-1, is DSGVTQTPKHLITATGQRVTLRCSPRSGDLSVYWYQQSLDQGLQFLIQYYNGEERAKGNILERFSAQQFPDLHSELNLSSLELGDSALYFCASSVAGGTDEAFFGQGTRLTVV.

This clone came up once. The chain links TRBV13 to TRBJ1-1; D is uncertain. The germline V and J ends were trimmed by 2 bases and 1 base, with 11 bases remaining between them. The CDR3 spans 15 residues. The germline CDR1 and CDR2 sequences are PRHDT and FYEKMQ (reference sequence). CDR3 loop: CASSLLVNTNTEAFF. CDR3 sequence (DNA): TGTGCCAGCAGCTTATTGGTTAACACGAACACTGAAGCTTTCTTT.

The rearrangement links TRBV9 to TRBJ1-1, with TRBD1 as a possible D gene (5 bases). Germline CDR1 is SGDLS and CDR2 is YYNGEE. CDR3 length equals 14 residues. The V and J ends lost 0 bases and 3 bases respectively, with 9 bases between them. The CDR3 sequence: CASSVDDSHTEAFF. The CDR3 DNA reads as TGTGCCAGCAGCGTAGATGACAGCCACACTGAAGCTTTCTTT.

The chain uses TRBV6-4 and TRBJ1-2, with D possibly matching TRBD1 (5 bases). Germline V gene data show CDR1 as MRHNA and CDR2 as SNTAGT. The CDR3 sequence is 13 residues long. Between the trimmed V and J ends, which lost 6 bases and 3 bases, there was a span of 11 bases. CDR3 sequence: CASRRQSHYGYTF. Written as DNA, the CDR3 is TGTGCCAGCAGACGACAGTCACACTATGGCTACACCTTC.

The chain employs TRBV7-9 and TRBJ2-7, with D perhaps matching TRBD1 (5 bases). The CDR3 contains 14 residues. Trimming took 1 base from V and 4 from J, leaving 11 bases between them. The germline V gene has CDR1 SEHNR and CDR2 FQNEAQ (reference sequence). The CDR3 protein is CASSLDSQGYEQYF. CDR3 DNA sequence: TGTGCCAGCAGCTTAGACTCCCAGGGTTACGAGCAGTACTTC.

The chain has TRBV27 and TRBJ1-1, with 8 nucleotides matching TRBD1. The germline CDR1 and CDR2 sequences are MNHEY and SMNVEV (reference sequence). The ends lost 4 bases at V and 1 base at J; junction bases unmatched: 2. The CDR3 extends over 14 amino acids. The CDR3 reads CASSSGTGNTEAFF. The DNA of the CDR3 is TGTGCCAGCAGTTCGGGGACAGGGAACACTGAAGCTTTCTTT.

This clone was picked up a small number of times. The chain recombines TRBV30 with TRBJ1-5, with 8 bases that match TRBD1. The germline CDR1 and CDR2 sequences are GTSNPN and SVGIG (reference sequence). J gave up 5 bases and V 2 bases, and 5 bases lay outside the gene matches. This CDR3 region has 14 residues. This CDR3 reads CAWSPGQGYQPQHF. Here the CDR3 DNA reads TGTGCCTGGAGTCCCGGACAGGGATATCAGCCCCAGCATTTT.

The V call is TRBV4-2, the J call TRBJ2-5; 8 bases fit TRBD1. V was clipped by 1 base and J by 5 bases; unmatched bases: 15. The CDR3 loop spans 18 amino acids. Germline CDR1 and CDR2: LGHNA and YNFKEQ. The CDR3 sequence: CASSQVSNGQGWIETQYF. CDR3 in DNA: TGTGCCAGCAGCCAAGTCTCGAATGGACAGGGCTGGATCGAGACCCAGTACTTC.